This record concerns one T cell receptor beta chain sequence. Germline lookup yields CDR1 LNHNV and CDR2 YYDKDF (reference sequence). The CDR3 is 11 amino acids. The germline V and J ends were trimmed by 6 bases and 11 bases, with 13 bases remaining between them. The entry originates in a study of cytomegalovirus exposure and HLA in healthy donors. The PCR employed 60 Vbeta primers together with 13 Jbeta primers. Libraries were prepared by immunoSEQ multiplex PCR; TCRdb keeps only in-frame clonotypes and omits some of them. Of 100,000 to 150,000 clones listed, around 73% are singletons. V gene TRBV15 combines with J gene TRBJ2-5, with D possibly matching TRBD2 (6 bases). The sequence was collected from a man aged 60 to 69 in good health and CMV-seropositive. The sample taken for sequencing was PBMCs. This chain's CDR3 is CATRRGREQYF. The CDR3 DNA sequence: TGTGCCACCAGAAGGGGCCGGGAGCAGTACTTC. Variable domain in full (rest from reference TRBV15 and TRBJ2-5): DAMVIQNPRYQVTQFGKPVTLSCSQTLNHNVMYWYQQKSSQAPKLLFHYYDKDFNNEADTPDNFQSRRPNTSFCFLDIRSPGLGDTAMYLCATRRGREQYFGPGTRLLVL.